Below, 29 T cell receptor beta chains from the same sample are listed, as sequenced in a study of CD8 T cells in ankylosing spondylitis. TCRdb recomputed calls from the 5' RACE reads with MiXCR, one row per CDR3 protein. The sample lists 150,000 to 200,000 distinct CDR3 sequences; 10% to 15% were seen once. The specimen sequenced was blood, either unsorted or a sorted T cell fraction (not recorded which). These receptor sequences come from a female donor with ankylosing spondylitis or in good health (not recorded which).

This clonotype showed up many times. For the CDR3, the DNA is TGTGCCAGCAGTTACCCCACCCGGACCGGGGAGCTGTTTTTT. This translates into CASSYPTRTGELFF. V usage is TRBV6-2 or TRBV6-3 and J usage is TRBJ2-2, with unresolved D. CDR1 MNHEY and CDR2 SVGEGT come from the germline V gene. This CDR3 comprises 14 residues. Trimming took 2 bases from V and 5 from J, leaving 9 bases between them.

The J gene is TRBJ2-5, the V gene TRBV7-2, with a tentative D call TRBD2 (6 bases). The CDR3 extends over 14 amino acids. Germline CDR1 SGHTA, CDR2 FQGNSA. The germline V and J ends were trimmed by 5 bases and 5 bases, with 15 bases remaining between them. DNA for the CDR3: TGTGCCAGCAGCCAGCGGGCGCTTTATGAGACCCAGTACTTC. Protein sequence: CASSQRALYETQYF.

This clonotype was observed at least ten times. The chain has TRBV6-2 or TRBV6-3 and TRBJ1-1; TRBD1 might be the D (5 bases). V shed 2 bases and J shed 2 bases, with 9 bases lying between them. The germline CDR1 and CDR2 sequences are MNHEY and SVGEGT. The CDR3 is made up of 14 amino acids. The DNA for the CDR3 is TGTGCCAGCAGTTACGTAGGGGCAAACACTGAAGCTTTCTTT. It codes for CASSYVGANTEAFF.

This clonotype showed up just a few times. The chain has TRBV9 and TRBJ1-3; TRBD1 agrees at 9 bases. V lost 0 bases, J lost 2 bases, and 6 bases stayed unmatched. This CDR3 spans 17 amino acids. Germline V CDR1 and CDR2: SGDLS, YYNGEE. CDR3 protein: CASSVGGGTGPGNTIYF. The CDR3 DNA is TGTGCCAGCAGCGTAGGTGGTGGGACAGGGCCTGGAAACACCATATATTTT.

The chain couples TRBV29-1 to TRBJ2-2, with 8 bases lining up with TRBD1. The CDR3 contains 15 residues. Germline V gene sequence: CDR1 SQVTM, CDR2 ANQGSEA. After removal of 7 bases from V and 8 bases from J, the junction contained 15 bases not matched to a gene. The CDR3 region is CSAGSAGGASGELFF. CDR3 DNA: TGCAGCGCTGGGAGTGCAGGGGGCGCGTCGGGGGAGCTGTTTTTT.

This clonotype was counted between two and nine times. This chain joins TRBV30 and TRBJ1-5; D not resolved. V lost 3 bases and J lost 10, with 10 bases in between. The CDR3 sequence is 11 residues long. Germline CDR1 and CDR2: GTSNPN and SVGIG (reference sequence). Written as DNA, the CDR3 is TGTGCCTGGAGCGACCACGGACCCCAGCATTTT. Translation gives CAWSDHGPQHF. The full variable domain, completed using reference TRBV30 and TRBJ1-5, is SQTIHQWPATLVQPVGSPLSLECTVEGTSNPNLYWYRQAAGRGLQLLFYSVGIGQISSEVPQNLSASRPQDRQFILSSKKLLLSDSGFYLCAWSDHGPQHFGDGTRLSIL.

Ten or more counts support this clonotype. The V call is TRBV12-3 or TRBV12-4, the J call TRBJ2-4, with 9 nucleotides matching TRBD2. The J segment lost 1 base and the V segment lost 5 bases, leaving 6 bases of the junction unmatched. CDR3 length: 16 amino acids. CDR3 coding DNA: TGTGCCAGCAGTGCTAGCGGGACCGTCGCCAAAAACATTCAGTACTTC. Protein sequence: CASSASGTVAKNIQYF.

The table lists this clonotype with many counts. This chain connects TRBV15 to TRBJ2-1; weak D call: TRBD1 (5 bases). Germline assignment: CDR1 LNHNV and CDR2 YYDKDF (reference sequence). V shed 9 bases and J shed 3 bases, with 15 bases lying between them. This CDR3 region has 14 residues. CDR3: CATSWGIGYNEQFF. The CDR3 region has the DNA TGTGCCACTTCCTGGGGCATCGGCTACAATGAGCAGTTCTTC.

This clonotype was counted ten times or more. This chain links TRBV20-1 with TRBJ1-1; no reliable D call. Deletions cut 0 bases from V and 4 bases from J, with 6 bases between. Germline V gene sequence: CDR1 DFQATT, CDR2 SNEGSKA (reference sequence). This CDR3 comprises 12 residues. The CDR3 spells CSARDSGTEAFF. CDR3 DNA sequence: TGCAGTGCTAGAGATAGCGGCACTGAAGCTTTCTTT.

This clonotype was counted a few times. The chain carries TRBV7-9 and TRBJ2-1; 10 bases are shared with TRBD2. V shed 11 bases and J 8 bases; nucleotides not matched to a gene: 9. CDR3 length: 13 amino acids. In germline, CDR1 is SEHNR, CDR2 FQNEAQ (reference sequence). The CDR3 nucleotides read TGTGCCGCCGGTACTAGCGGGATAGATGAGCAGTTCTTC. Translated, it gives CAAGTSGIDEQFF.

This clonotype occurred a few times. The chain couples TRBV11-2 to TRBJ2-7; 13 positions match TRBD2. Germline V lookup: CDR1 SGHAT, CDR2 FQNNGV. V shed 1 base, J shed 3 bases, and the junction held 3 bases outside the gene matches. The CDR3 contains 16 residues. CDR3 in DNA: TGTGCCAGCAGCTTAGCGGGACTAGCGGGATTCTACGAGCAGTACTTC. It encodes CASSLAGLAGFYEQYF. The full variable domain, in which reference TRBV11-2 and TRBJ2-7 provide the parts outside the CDR3, is EAGVAQSPRYKIIEKRQSVAFWCNPISGHATLYWYQQILGQGPKLLIQFQNNGVVDDSQLPKDRFSAERLKGVDSTLKIQPAKLEDSAVYLCASSLAGLAGFYEQYFGPGTRLTVT.

This chain joins TRBV20-1 and TRBJ1-1; no reliable D call. Trimming took 3 bases from V and 2 from J, leaving 13 bases between them. Germline V gene data show CDR1 as DFQATT and CDR2 as SNEGSKA (reference sequence). CDR3 length equals 14 residues. The CDR3 here is CSASLSSLNTEAFF. The CDR3 region has the DNA TGCAGTGCTAGTCTATCCTCACTAAACACTGAAGCTTTCTTT.

The chain carries TRBV18 and TRBJ1-1, with 12 bases that match TRBD1. Germline CDR1 is KGHSH and CDR2 is LQKENI. Trimming took 3 bases from V and 1 from J; bases not matched to a gene: 15. The CDR3 runs 20 residues. The CDR3 DNA follows: TGTGCCAGCTCACCTTCTCAAATGGGACAGGGGGCGCGGGGGAACACTGAAGCTTTCTTT. This encodes CASSPSQMGQGARGNTEAFF.

The table lists this clonotype with many counts. This chain joins TRBV6-4 and TRBJ2-2, with D perhaps being TRBD1 or TRBD2 (6 bases each). Trimming cost V 6 bases and J 6 bases, with 17 bases left between them. Per germline, CDR1 MRHNA and CDR2 SNTAGT. The CDR3 is 15 residues long. The CDR3: CASSARGEVSGELFF. CDR3 DNA: TGTGCCAGCAGCGCAAGGGGGGAAGTCTCCGGGGAGCTGTTTTTT.

The CDR3 loop is CASSLGGELVNTIYF. Here the CDR3 DNA reads TGTGCCAGCAGCTTAGGGGGAGAACTGGTGAACACCATATATTTT. This rearrangement joins TRBV7-6 to TRBJ1-3; D is ambiguous. This CDR3 is built from 15 residues. Germline loops: CDR1 SGHVS, CDR2 FNYEAQ. Trimming took 1 base from V and 7 from J, leaving 14 bases between them.

V and J are TRBV6-5 and TRBJ1-3, with a possible D match to TRBD1 (5 bases). The germline V and J ends were trimmed by 2 bases and 0 bases, with 14 bases remaining between them. Germline CDR1 reads MNHEY; CDR2 reads SVGAGI. The CDR3 consists of 17 residues. The CDR3 nucleotides read TGTGCCAGCAGTTACGGGGGACCAGCCATCTCTGGAAACACCATATATTTT. Translating it yields CASSYGGPAISGNTIYF.

This chain links TRBV11-2 with TRBJ2-3, with no clear D. V lost 3 bases and J 6 bases, leaving 13 bases between the germline ends. There are 14 residues in the CDR3. Germline values: CDR1 SGHAT, CDR2 FQNNGV. The CDR3 loop is CASSLSYASDTQYF. The CDR3 region has the DNA TGTGCCAGCAGCTTGTCGTACGCCTCCGATACGCAGTATTTT. The complete variable domain, with remaining parts taken from reference TRBV11-2 and TRBJ2-3, reads EAGVAQSPRYKIIEKRQSVAFWCNPISGHATLYWYQQILGQGPKLLIQFQNNGVVDDSQLPKDRFSAERLKGVDSTLKIQPAKLEDSAVYLCASSLSYASDTQYFGPGTRLTVL.

This clonotype occurred many times. CDR3 sequence: CASSPATRILLGEQFF. In DNA form, the CDR3 reads TGTGCCAGCAGCCCAGCGACGCGGATCCTCTTGGGGGAGCAGTTCTTC. The genes are TRBV7-2 and TRBJ2-1; D ambiguous. The CDR3 is 16 residues long. CDR1 is SGHTA and CDR2 is FQGNSA in the germline V gene. Trimming removed 5 bases at V and 10 bases at J, with 24 bases between.

This clonotype was seen only a few times. V usage is TRBV6-1 and J usage is TRBJ2-3, with a tentative D call TRBD1 (6 bases). Trimming removed 6 bases at V and 1 base at J, with 17 bases between. Germline values: CDR1 MNHNS, CDR2 SASEGT. The CDR3 covers 16 residues. CDR3 nucleotide sequence: TGTGCCAGCAGCCCAGTGGGGGCTAGGGGCACAGATACGCAGTATTTT. It is translated as CASSPVGARGTDTQYF.

This chain links TRBV29-1 with TRBJ2-2, with a tentative D call TRBD1 (6 bases). V was trimmed by 4 bases and J by 5 bases, leaving 14 bases between them. Germline V gene lookup returns CDR1 SQVTM and CDR2 ANQGSEA. This CDR3 region has 14 residues. The DNA of the CDR3 is TGCAGCGTTGGGGCGACAGGCAATACCGGGGAGCTGTTTTTT. It translates to CSVGATGNTGELFF.

This clonotype was seen repeatedly, ten times or more. The gene calls are TRBV12-3 or TRBV12-4 and TRBJ1-2; the D gene is possibly TRBD1 (5 bases). The CDR3 totals 14 residues. Trimming shortened V by 5 bases and J by 3 bases, and 13 bases separated the two germline ends. CDR3 in DNA: TGTGCCAGCAGTCCCTCCGGGGGAGACTATGGCTACACCTTC. Protein product: CASSPSGGDYGYTF.

Many counts were recorded for this clonotype. The V gene is TRBV7-2, the J gene TRBJ1-3; 7 nucleotides line up with TRBD1. Germline loops: CDR1 SGHTA, CDR2 FQGNSA. J lost 1 base, V lost 5 bases, and 2 bases had no gene match. This CDR3 region has 14 residues. This CDR3 reads CASSPGGSGNTIYF. The CDR3 DNA reads TGTGCCAGCAGCCCAGGGGGGTCTGGAAACACCATATATTTT.

This clonotype was picked up a small number of times. The V and J genes are TRBV7-2 and TRBJ2-3; D is unclear. Trimming cost V 4 bases and J 3 bases, with 8 bases left between them. The CDR3 consists of 13 residues. CDR1 and CDR2 from the germline V gene are SGHTA and FQGNSA. DNA for the CDR3: TGTGCCAGCAGCTCCGACCGAACAGATACGCAGTATTTT. It specifies CASSSDRTDTQYF.

This clonotype appeared a few times. The chain joins TRBV6-2 or TRBV6-3 to TRBJ2-2, with TRBD2 matching over 7 bases. The CDR3 covers 17 residues. Trimming took 8 bases from V and 2 from J; bases not matched to a gene: 14. The germline CDR1 and CDR2 sequences are MNHEY and SVGEGT. The CDR3 sequence is CASPGPREKLNTGELFF. The CDR3 bases are TGTGCCAGCCCAGGCCCGCGGGAGAAGCTTAACACCGGGGAGCTGTTTTTT.

This clonotype was detected a few times. V gene TRBV7-2 combines with J gene TRBJ2-7, with TRBD2 as a possible D gene (6 bases). Germline CDR1 is SGHTA and CDR2 is FQGNSA. Deletions cut 1 base from V and 8 bases from J, with 15 bases between. This CDR3 contains 14 residues. CDR3: CASSLGLDSTKQYF. For the CDR3, the DNA is TGTGCCAGCAGCTTAGGACTAGATTCGACGAAGCAGTACTTC.

This clonotype was seen many times. CDR3 bases: TGTGCCAGCAGCTTACGACTAGCGGGAGGGGATACGCAGTATTTT. Protein product: CASSLRLAGGDTQYF. This chain uses TRBV11-2 with TRBJ2-3, with 14 bases matching TRBD2. There are 15 residues in the CDR3. Germline loops: CDR1 SGHAT, CDR2 FQNNGV. V dropped 2 bases and J dropped 6; count of bases not matched to a gene: 1. The whole variable domain, remainder taken from reference TRBV11-2 and TRBJ2-3, is EAGVAQSPRYKIIEKRQSVAFWCNPISGHATLYWYQQILGQGPKLLIQFQNNGVVDDSQLPKDRFSAERLKGVDSTLKIQPAKLEDSAVYLCASSLRLAGGDTQYFGPGTRLTVL.

This clonotype was observed once. A much larger clone is a single base away; this may be a read error. The chain couples TRBV24-1 to TRBJ1-5; no firm D call. Germline CDR1 and CDR2: KGHDR and SFDVKD. The CDR3 length is 12 residues. The CDR3 sequence is CATSDPGQPQLF. CDR3 DNA: TGTGCCACCAGTGATCCGGGCCAACCCCAGCTTTTT.

The gene calls are TRBV20-1 and TRBJ1-1; 9 nucleotides match TRBD1. CDR1 and CDR2 (germline): DFQATT, SNEGSKA (reference sequence). After removal of 3 bases from V and 3 bases from J, the junction contained 5 bases not matched to a gene. This CDR3 is built from 14 residues. This CDR3 reads CSARGGQGYTEAFF. The CDR3 DNA sequence: TGCAGTGCTAGGGGGGGACAGGGATACACTGAAGCTTTCTTT.

This clonotype was counted at least ten times. The V gene is TRBV4-2, the J gene TRBJ1-5, with D unclear. V dropped 1 base and J dropped 1 base, with 8 bases sitting between them. Germline V gene data show CDR1 as LGHNA and CDR2 as YNFKEQ. This CDR3 has 15 residues. The CDR3 here is CASSQVRASNQPQHF. The DNA of the CDR3 is TGTGCCAGCAGCCAAGTTAGGGCCAGCAATCAGCCCCAGCATTTT.